This T cell receptor (beta chain) was captured by sequencing in a study of cytomegalovirus exposure and HLA in healthy donors. About the research overall: Across 350 to 500 genotyped donors, about 81% landed in the Caucasian-associated ancestry cluster. Study conclusions and caveats: Most CMV-associated TCR beta chains were later found to appear HLA-restricted. In an earlier analysis, about 87% or about 30%: the productive usage of most TCR beta V segments. Near-uniform donor sequencing depth was presumed by presence/absence analyses.

This clone showed up just a few times. The antigen is undetermined. The PCR employed 60 Vbeta primers together with 13 Jbeta primers. Generated by immunoSEQ multiplex PCR, the TCRdb table keeps only in-frame clones and is missing some. In the table there are about 120,000 clones, about 80% of which are singletons. Germline-derived CDR1 and CDR2 are SNHLY and FYNNEI. The V gene end was trimmed by 2 bases and the J gene end by 9 bases; junction bases not matched to a gene: 11. The length of the CDR3 is 16 residues. Material: PBMCs. The chain couples TRBV2 to TRBJ2-1; the match to TRBD2 covers 9 bases. The receptor was derived from a woman between 18 and 29 years old in good health and CMV-seropositive. The CDR3 protein is CASSESGTSPGGEQFF. CDR3 bases: TGTGCCAGCAGTGAAAGCGGGACTAGCCCCGGGGGTGAGCAGTTCTTC. The whole variable domain, remainder taken from reference TRBV2 and TRBJ2-1, is EPEVTQTPSHQVTQMGQEVILRCVPISNHLYFYWYRQILGQKVEFLVSFYNNEISEKSEIFDDQFSVERPDGSNFTLKIRSTKLEDSAMYFCASSESGTSPGGEQFFGPGTRLTVL.